The 29 T cell receptor beta chains below all came from one sample that was sequenced in a study of response to subunit inactivated influenza vaccine. TCRdb analysed the RT-PCR reads with MiXCR anew, one entry per CDR3 protein. The repertoire has about 520,000 distinct CDR3 sequences, around 25% of them found once; the top ten carry under 2.5%. Sequenced material: CD4+ T cells sorted from PBMCs, taken roughly 5 days after vaccination. These receptors came from a man aged 45-65 years who received an inactivated influenza vaccine.

This clonotype has a handful of counts. The V and J genes are TRBV20-1 and TRBJ2-3; D remains ambiguous. This CDR3 has 14 amino acids. Per the germline V gene, CDR1 is DFQATT and CDR2 is SNEGSKA (reference sequence). With 0 bases removed from V and 3 bases from J, the gap between germline ends came to 10 bases. CDR3 sequence (DNA): TGCAGTGCTAGAGAGTGGGGAAAGACAGATACGCAGTATTTT. Translating gives CSAREWGKTDTQYF.

This clonotype has more than one count but fewer than ten. CDR3 protein: CASSFSSGRALSYEQYF. The CDR3 DNA is TGTGCCAGCAGTTTTTCTTCCGGGCGGGCTCTCTCCTACGAGCAGTACTTC. This chain joins TRBV12-3 or TRBV12-4 and TRBJ2-7, with D perhaps TRBD2 (5 bases). Trimming cost V 3 bases and J 0 bases, with 18 bases left between them. This CDR3 contains 17 residues.

The gene calls are TRBV5-1 and TRBJ2-1, with D perhaps TRBD1 (5 bases). V shed 5 bases and J shed 2 bases, with 14 bases lying between them. The CDR3 contains 15 residues. Germline CDR1 is SGHRS and CDR2 is YFSETQ. CDR3 sequence reads: CASSNPTVPYNEQFF. CDR3 nucleotide sequence: TGCGCCAGCAGTAACCCGACAGTACCCTACAATGAGCAGTTCTTC.

The chain recombines TRBV7-3 with TRBJ1-2, with D maybe TRBD1 (6 bases). This CDR3 has 15 residues. V shed 2 bases and J shed 5 bases, with 15 bases lying between them. Germline CDR1 is SGHTA and CDR2 is FQGTGA. The CDR3 region is CASSLSAGEGYGYTF. The CDR3 nucleotides are TGTGCCAGCAGCTTATCAGCAGGGGAGGGATATGGCTACACCTTC.

This clonotype was detected a few times. This sequence joins TRBV15 and TRBJ2-6; 7 positions match TRBD1. The V gene's germline CDR1 is LNHNV and CDR2 YYDKDF (reference sequence). Unmatched junction bases numbered 6, after V lost 0 bases and J lost 1 base. This CDR3 has 18 amino acids. CDR3 nucleotide sequence: TGTGCCACCAGCAGAGATCAGAGACAGGGATCTGGGGCCAACGTCCTGACTTTC. Protein product: CATSRDQRQGSGANVLTF.

The V call is TRBV27, the J call TRBJ2-7, with TRBD2 matching over 13 bases. V lost 2 bases to trimming and J lost 7 bases; unmatched junction nucleotides: 2. The CDR3 loop spans 14 amino acids. Per the germline V gene, CDR1 is MNHEY and CDR2 is SMNVEV (reference sequence). The CDR3 DNA reads as TGTGCCAGCAGTTTACGGGGACTAGCGGGAGAGCAGTACTTC. It specifies CASSLRGLAGEQYF.

This clonotype showed up just once. The chain joins TRBV18 to TRBJ2-1, with 7 bases matching TRBD1. This CDR3 has 15 amino acids. With 4 bases clipped from V and 3 bases from J, the junction kept 6 bases outside the gene matches. Germline CDR1 is KGHSH and CDR2 is LQKENI. The CDR3 loop reads CASSLNRDSYNEQFF. In DNA, the CDR3 is TGTGCCAGCTCACTAAATCGGGACAGCTACAATGAGCAGTTCTTC. The full variable domain, its missing parts supplied by reference TRBV18 and TRBJ2-1, is NAGVMQNPRHLVRRRGQEARLRCSPMKGHSHVYWYRQLPEEGLKFMVYLQKENIIDESGMPKERFSAEFPKEGPSILRIQQVVRGDSAAYFCASSLNRDSYNEQFFGPGTRLTVL.

The rearrangement links TRBV20-1 to TRBJ1-1; 7 bases map to TRBD1. The CDR3 is 14 residues long. Germline CDR1 reads DFQATT; CDR2 reads SNEGSKA (reference sequence). The V and J ends lost 3 bases and 7 bases, in that order; junction bases with no gene match: 11. CDR3 region: CSARETGRNGEAFF. The DNA for the CDR3 is TGCAGTGCTAGGGAGACAGGGAGGAACGGTGAAGCTTTCTTT.

The chain carries TRBV10-3 and TRBJ2-7; 10 bases agree with TRBD1. The CDR3 sequence is 14 residues long. J lost 6 bases, V lost 4 bases, and 6 bases had no gene match. Germline V gene lookup returns CDR1 ENHRY and CDR2 SYGVKD. The chain's CDR3 is CAISGDRGGGEQYF. DNA of the CDR3: TGTGCCATCAGTGGGGACAGGGGCGGCGGCGAGCAGTACTTC.

The chain is built from TRBV6-1 and TRBJ2-2; TRBD1 matches at 7 bases. Losses at the gene ends were 7 bases for V and 6 bases for J; bases not matched to a gene: 8. Per the germline V gene, CDR1 is MNHNS and CDR2 is SASEGT. The CDR3 is made up of 14 amino acids. The CDR3 loop is CASKKGAGAGELFF. In DNA form, the CDR3 reads TGTGCCAGCAAGAAGGGGGCCGGGGCCGGGGAGCTGTTTTTT.

This clonotype was detected only a few times. The CDR3 DNA reads as TGTGCCAGCAGCTTAGGGCCAAACACAGATACGCAGTATTTT. Translated: CASSLGPNTDTQYF. This chain joins TRBV7-9 and TRBJ2-3, with unresolved D. The CDR3 has 14 residues. V dropped 1 base and J dropped 2 bases, with 7 bases sitting between them. CDR1 is SEHNR and CDR2 is FQNEAQ in the germline V gene (reference sequence). The variable domain in full, with the rest retrieved from reference TRBV7-9 and TRBJ2-3, is DTGVSQNPRHKITKRGQNVTFRCDPISEHNRLYWYRQTLGQGPEFLTYFQNEAQLEKSRLLSDRFSAERPKGSFSTLEIQRTEQGDSAMYLCASSLGPNTDTQYFGPGTRLTVL.

V gene TRBV9 combines with J gene TRBJ2-7; D not certain. Germline V gene sequence: CDR1 SGDLS, CDR2 YYNGEE. The CDR3 sequence is 15 residues long. Trimming removed 2 bases from V and 2 bases from J, with 14 bases in between. CDR3 sequence reads: CASSVVAAPTYEQYF. The CDR3 DNA reads as TGTGCCAGCAGCGTCGTGGCAGCACCAACCTACGAGCAGTACTTC.

The chain recombines TRBV20-1 with TRBJ2-3; 12 nucleotides align to TRBD2. Germline V gene data show CDR1 as DFQATT and CDR2 as SNEGSKA (reference sequence). The V segment lost 1 base and the J segment 4 bases; nucleotides outside the gene matches: 6. The CDR3 contains 16 residues. Here the CDR3 DNA reads TGCAGTGCTAGAGCTTCACTAGCGGGAGGCGCAGATACGCAGTATTTT. Translated, it gives CSARASLAGGADTQYF.

This clonotype was picked up a small number of times. The chain combines TRBV7-8 with TRBJ2-1; D possibly corresponds to TRBD1 (7 bases). The CDR3 length is 18 residues. Germline V CDR1 and CDR2: SGHVS, FQNEAQ. V was pared by 5 bases and J by 0 bases, with 20 bases between. The CDR3 region is CASSAGGLAEFSYNEQFF. Written as DNA, the CDR3 is TGTGCCAGCAGCGCAGGGGGTTTAGCGGAGTTCTCCTACAATGAGCAGTTCTTC. The full variable domain, with the rest looked up from reference TRBV7-8 and TRBJ2-1, is GAGVSQSPRYKVAKRGQDVALRCDPISGHVSLFWYQQALGQGPEFLTYFQNEAQLDKSGLPSDRFFAERPEGSVSTLKIQRTQQEDSAVYLCASSAGGLAEFSYNEQFFGPGTRLTVL.

This clonotype appeared once. V usage is TRBV11-2 and J usage is TRBJ1-4; maybe TRBD1 (5 bases). Germline assignment: CDR1 SGHAT and CDR2 FQNNGV. The germline V and J ends were trimmed by 2 bases and 7 bases, with 14 bases remaining between them. CDR3 length equals 15 residues. The CDR3 region is CASSLSGIGSEKLFF. In DNA form, the CDR3 reads TGTGCCAGCAGCTTATCAGGGATAGGGAGTGAAAAACTGTTTTTT.

This clonotype has a single count. The V call is TRBV7-2, the J call TRBJ2-7, with 7 bases lining up with TRBD1. The CDR3 has 17 amino acids. Trimming cost V 0 bases and J 4 bases; bases outside gene matches: 12. Germline-derived CDR1 and CDR2 are SGHTA and FQGNSA. The CDR3 sequence is CASSLAYESSGGYEQYF. The CDR3, as DNA: TGTGCCAGCAGCTTAGCGTATGAGAGTTCAGGGGGATACGAGCAGTACTTC.

This chain links TRBV9 with TRBJ1-6; no firm D call. The V gene lost 1 base and the J gene lost 6 bases, with 5 bases spanning the gap. Germline V gene lookup returns CDR1 SGDLS and CDR2 YYNGEE. This CDR3 is built from 13 residues. DNA for the CDR3: TGTGCCAGCAGCGTAAATGTTAATTCACCCCTCCACTTT. It is translated as CASSVNVNSPLHF.

In its sample, this clonotype was seen a few times. The chain links TRBV6-1 to TRBJ1-5; maybe TRBD1 (5 bases). Deletions cut 2 bases from V and 9 bases from J, with 8 bases between. Germline CDR1 MNHNS, CDR2 SASEGT. The CDR3 loop spans 12 amino acids. The CDR3 DNA is TGTGCCAGCAGTGAAAAGGGGAGGCCCCAGCATTTT. Its protein product is CASSEKGRPQHF.

This chain connects TRBV24-1 to TRBJ2-7, with D uncertain. Germline CDR1 is KGHDR and CDR2 is SFDVKD. Trimming cost V 4 bases and J 3 bases, with 12 bases left between them. The length of the CDR3 is 14 residues. In DNA, the CDR3 is TGTGCCACCAGTGACTCGGGCCTCCGCTACGAGCAGTACTTC. The encoded protein is CATSDSGLRYEQYF.

The rearrangement uses TRBV29-1 and TRBJ2-7; tentatively, D is TRBD1 or TRBD2 (5 bases each). V dropped 0 bases and J dropped 5 bases, with 8 bases sitting between them. Germline V CDR1 and CDR2: SQVTM, ANQGSEA. The CDR3 runs 12 residues. The CDR3: CSVEDLGDEQYF. CDR3 nucleotides: TGCAGCGTTGAAGACTTGGGGGACGAGCAGTACTTC.

This clonotype was seen a handful of times. This chain links TRBV6-1 with TRBJ2-3; 8 bases are shared with TRBD2. With V trimmed by 5 bases and J by 6 bases, 7 bases remained unmatched. CDR1 is MNHNS and CDR2 is SASEGT in the germline V gene. This CDR3 spans 14 amino acids. The CDR3 loop is CASSRVAGFDTQYF. The CDR3 DNA is TGTGCCAGCAGTCGGGTAGCGGGATTTGATACGCAGTATTTT.

This clonotype was found a few times. The chain recombines TRBV6-1 with TRBJ2-5; 7 nucleotides agree with TRBD1. CDR1 and CDR2 from the germline V gene are MNHNS and SASEGT. CDR3 length equals 13 residues. With V trimmed by 6 bases and J by 4 bases, 5 bases remained unmatched. The CDR3 DNA reads TGTGCCAGCAGAAAACAGGGGTTAGAGACCCAGTACTTC. This sequence encodes CASRKQGLETQYF.

Details on this clonotype: Its ends do not fully match the called genes, so a read error is possible. The CDR3 DNA sequence: TGTGCCAGTAGTAAACTCGGGACCTATAGCAGTCAGCCCCAGCATTTT. Translated: CASSKLGTYSSQPQHF. The chain links TRBV19 to TRBJ1-5; maybe TRBD1 (5 bases). The V gene's germline CDR1 is LNHDA and CDR2 SQIVND (reference sequence). The length of the CDR3 is 16 residues.

A few counts support this clonotype. The CDR3 sequence is CASSQGGVADTQYF. CDR3 bases: TGTGCCAGCAGCCAAGGTGGTGTTGCAGATACGCAGTATTTT. The J gene is TRBJ2-3, the V gene TRBV3-1; D not resolved. Germline V CDR1 and CDR2: LGHDT, YNNKEL (reference sequence). V lost 1 base and J lost 4, with 9 bases in between. The CDR3 is 14 residues long.

CDR3 in DNA: TGTGCCAGCAGCTTTGGGGACCCCTCCTACAATGAGCAGTTCTTC. Its translation is CASSFGDPSYNEQFF. V gene TRBV11-3 combines with J gene TRBJ2-1; either TRBD1 or TRBD2 may supply D (5 bases each). This CDR3 is built from 15 residues. V shed 3 bases and J shed 0 bases, with 9 bases lying between them. The germline gives CDR1 SGHNT, CDR2 YENEEA.

This rearrangement joins TRBV7-9 to TRBJ2-7; 9 nucleotides match TRBD1. The germline V gene has CDR1 SEHNR and CDR2 FQNEAQ (reference sequence). The CDR3 loop spans 16 amino acids. V lost 5 bases and J lost 2; bases outside the gene matches: 10. The CDR3 is CASSASGTGLTYEQYF. CDR3 DNA: TGTGCCAGCAGCGCATCCGGGACAGGGTTGACCTACGAGCAGTACTTC.

This clonotype turned up a few times. V and J are TRBV7-8 and TRBJ2-5, with 7 bases lining up with TRBD2. CDR3 length: 14 residues. Germline V lookup: CDR1 SGHVS, CDR2 FQNEAQ. The trim removed 3 bases at V and 5 bases at J, leaving 6 bases unmatched. The CDR3 protein is CASSFMAGGETQYF. The CDR3 DNA is TGTGCCAGCAGCTTCATGGCCGGGGGGGAGACCCAGTACTTC.

This clonotype was seen more than once but under ten times. This sequence joins TRBV7-2 and TRBJ1-6, with D possibly matching TRBD1 (6 bases). V lost 5 bases, J lost 7 bases, and 15 bases lay in between. This CDR3 contains 15 residues. The germline gives CDR1 SGHTA, CDR2 FQGNSA. CDR3 loop: CASSPQGMVNSPLHF. In DNA form, the CDR3 reads TGTGCCAGCAGCCCCCAGGGGATGGTGAATTCACCCCTCCACTTT.

The gene calls are TRBV5-6 and TRBJ2-7; D remains unclear. Trimming took off 2 bases at V and 7 bases at J, with 16 bases between the two ends. This CDR3 has 14 residues. CDR1 is SGHDT, CDR2 YYEEEE, per germline. The CDR3 loop is CASSFLQGGNEQYF. Here the CDR3 DNA reads TGTGCCAGCAGCTTTTTGCAAGGCGGAAATGAGCAGTACTTC.